Shown below are 29 T cell receptor beta chains from a single sample sequenced in a study of blood T cell repertoires in COVID-19. The assay was immunoSEQ multiplex PCR, and TCRdb's table has in-frame clones only and misses some. The table shows fewer than 350,000 clones, with around 81% occurring only once. Material: peripheral blood. The receptors here all came from a woman aged 60-70 years with active or convalescent COVID-19.

This clone is a singleton in its sample. The rearrangement links TRBV19 to TRBJ2-6, with 9 positions matching TRBD1. The CDR3 loop spans 17 amino acids. J lost 1 base, V lost 4 bases, and 5 bases had no gene match. Germline CDR1 LNHDA, CDR2 SQIVND (reference sequence). The CDR3 sequence: CASSTGQGGSGANVLTF. For the CDR3, the DNA is TGTGCCAGTAGTACGGGACAGGGAGGATCTGGGGCCAACGTCCTGACTTTC.

This clone appeared a single time. One end of the junction is discordant with germline, which a read error may explain. The chain is built from TRBV7-7 and TRBJ1-5; D is unclear. Germline CDR1 is SSHAT and CDR2 is FNYEAQ (reference sequence). The CDR3 is 13 amino acids. The CDR3 here is CASSLAYNQPQHF. For the CDR3, the DNA is TGTGCTAGCAGCTTAGCCTATAATCAGCCCCAGCATTTT.

About this clone itself: This specimen includes other DNA sequences encoding the same CDR3. V usage is TRBV9 and J usage is TRBJ1-3; D ambiguous. The CDR3 sequence is 14 residues long. Germline V lookup: CDR1 SGDLS, CDR2 YYNGEE. The ends were cut back, 2 bases at V and 4 bases at J, with 10 bases in the middle. For the CDR3, the DNA is TGTGCCAGCAGCGTCTCAGTATCAGGAAACACCATATATTTT. Translated: CASSVSVSGNTIYF.

In nucleotides, the CDR3 is TGTGCCAGCAGCTCCGACAGCTATGGCTACACCTTC. Translated: CASSSDSYGYTF. V usage is TRBV11-2 and J usage is TRBJ1-2, with D possibly matching TRBD1 (5 bases). The CDR3 runs to 12 residues. V lost 4 bases and J 4 bases, leaving 7 bases between the germline ends. Germline CDR1 SGHAT, CDR2 FQNNGV.

The chain combines TRBV30 with TRBJ2-7; TRBD1 matches at 10 bases. Germline CDR1 is GTSNPN and CDR2 is SVGIG (reference sequence). V trimming: 3 bases; J trimming: 3 bases; junction bases outside the gene matches: 2. This CDR3 is built from 13 residues. CDR3 sequence: CAWRRTGGYEQYF. Here the CDR3 DNA reads TGTGCCTGGAGGAGGACAGGGGGCTACGAGCAGTACTTC.

J is TRBJ2-7 and V is TRBV6-5; 9 bases fit TRBD1. The junction had 6 bases not matched to a gene; V was cut back by 2 bases and J by 4 bases. The CDR3 length is 15 residues. Germline-derived CDR1 and CDR2 are MNHEY and SVGAGI. The CDR3 nucleotides read TGTGCCAGCAGTTACGCACAGGGGGCTTTGTACGAGCAGTACTTC. Translating it yields CASSYAQGALYEQYF.

In regard to this clone: In the same sample, other DNA sequences code for this CDR3. The chain joins TRBV6-5 to TRBJ2-7, with 10 nucleotides matching TRBD2. The CDR3 length is 14 residues. J lost 6 bases, V lost 6 bases, and 8 bases had no gene match. CDR1 is MNHEY, CDR2 SVGAGI, per germline. The CDR3 protein is CASSRSGGSIEQYF. CDR3 nucleotides: TGTGCCAGCAGCCGTAGCGGGGGGTCGATCGAGCAGTACTTC.

The rearrangement links TRBV6-1 to TRBJ2-7; TRBD2 matches 7 bases. The J segment lost 1 base and the V segment lost 2 bases, leaving 11 bases of the junction unmatched. Germline values: CDR1 MNHNS, CDR2 SASEGT. CDR3 size: 17 residues. CDR3 nucleotides: TGTGCCAGCAGTGAAATGGGTGCGGGGGAGAGGTCCTACGAGCAGTACTTC. This sequence encodes CASSEMGAGERSYEQYF.

The chain uses TRBV6-2 or TRBV6-3 and TRBJ1-6; D might be TRBD1 (6 bases). Per germline, CDR1 MNHEY and CDR2 SVGEGT. With 6 bases removed from V and 6 bases from J, the gap between germline ends came to 21 bases. CDR3 length: 17 amino acids. DNA of the CDR3: TGTGCCAGCAGCCCCCAAGGGTTGGGGGCTGGTAATTCACCCCTCCACTTT. It yields the protein CASSPQGLGAGNSPLHF.

The chain carries TRBV7-8 and TRBJ2-7; 13 nucleotides match TRBD2. Germline CDR1 is SGHVS and CDR2 is FQNEAQ. The V and J ends lost 3 bases and 0 bases, in that order; junction bases with no gene match: 8. This CDR3 has 18 amino acids. The chain's CDR3 is CASSFTSGGATGSYEQYF. CDR3 DNA sequence: TGTGCCAGCAGCTTCACTAGCGGGGGGGCTACAGGCTCCTACGAGCAGTACTTC.

The chain carries TRBV10-3 and TRBJ2-7; 8 bases line up with TRBD1. This CDR3 has 13 residues. V lost 8 bases to trimming and J lost 2 bases; unmatched junction nucleotides: 5. Germline loops: CDR1 ENHRY, CDR2 SYGVKD. CDR3 DNA: TGTGCCATCGCAAAGGACAGGGCCTACGAGCAGTACTTC. It encodes CAIAKDRAYEQYF.

The chain joins TRBV6-4 to TRBJ1-1; D may be TRBD1 (6 bases). Germline values: CDR1 MRHNA, CDR2 SNTAGT. Trimming pared 11 bases from V and 6 bases from J, leaving 22 bases between. The CDR3 runs 14 residues. This CDR3 is CAAEERPGGPEAFF. CDR3 DNA sequence: TGTGCCGCGGAGGAACGGCCCGGGGGGCCTGAAGCTTTCTTT.

This sequence joins TRBV3-1 (or the pseudogene TRBV3-2) and TRBJ1-3; a possible D gene is TRBD1 (6 bases). Trimming took 6 bases from V and 0 from J, leaving 12 bases between them. CDR1 and CDR2 from the germline V gene are LGHDT and YNNKEL (reference sequence). CDR3 size: 15 residues. CDR3 DNA: TGTGCCAGCAGAACTGGGACAACCTCTGGAAACACCATATATTTT. Translated: CASRTGTTSGNTIYF.

The chain employs TRBV7-6 and TRBJ2-7; maybe TRBD1 (5 bases). Germline CDR1 is SGHVS and CDR2 is FNYEAQ. Trimming stripped 0 bases from V and 5 bases from J, with 14 bases between. The CDR3 runs to 15 residues. CDR3 amino acids: CASSLAQDLRHEQYF. The CDR3 coding sequence is TGTGCCAGCAGCTTAGCACAGGACCTAAGGCACGAGCAGTACTTC.

This chain uses TRBV12-5 with TRBJ1-6; no definite D call. V lost 3 bases and J lost 6, with 24 bases in between. Germline-derived CDR1 and CDR2 are LGHNT and FRNRAP. The CDR3 consists of 19 residues. The CDR3 bases are TGTGCTAGTGGTTTCCAGACCGCTTCCACCCGGGTCATTAATTCACCCCTCCACTTT. This codes for CASGFQTASTRVINSPLHF.

This clone showed up just a few times. The gene calls are TRBV5-1 and TRBJ1-5, with D possibly TRBD1 on 5 matching bases. Trimming shortened V by 0 bases and J by 1 base, and 8 bases separated the two germline ends. The CDR3 runs 15 residues. The V gene's germline CDR1 is SGHRS and CDR2 YFSETQ. As DNA, the CDR3 is TGCGCCAGCAGCTTGGTCGCAGGGAGCAATCAGCCCCAGCATTTT. It specifies CASSLVAGSNQPQHF.

This chain uses TRBV2 with TRBJ2-1; 8 nucleotides match TRBD1. V was pared by 10 bases and J by 8 bases, with 13 bases of the junction left unmatched. CDR3 length equals 14 residues. Germline loops: CDR1 SNHLY, CDR2 FYNNEI. CDR3: CATTDREGFDEQFF. The CDR3 DNA reads as TGTGCCACCACGGACAGGGAAGGTTTCGATGAGCAGTTCTTC.

The genes are TRBV27 and TRBJ1-1; maybe TRBD1 (6 bases). The CDR3 is 13 residues long. Trimming removed 3 bases from V and 4 bases from J, with 9 bases in between. CDR1 is MNHEY and CDR2 is SMNVEV in the germline V gene (reference sequence). The CDR3 DNA reads TGTGCCAGCAGTTTGCGAGGGGGCACTGAAGCTTTCTTT. Amino acids: CASSLRGGTEAFF.

CDR3 residues: CASTNTMNTEAFF. Here the CDR3 DNA reads TGTGCCAGCACCAACACGATGAACACTGAAGCTTTCTTT. The J gene is TRBJ1-1, the V gene TRBV12-3 or TRBV12-4, with D uncertain. Trimming removed 7 bases at V and 0 bases at J, with 9 bases between. The CDR3 sequence is 13 residues long.

The rearrangement uses TRBV19 and TRBJ2-5, with 7 bases fitting TRBD1. The CDR3 consists of 14 residues. Trimming removed 3 bases from V and 5 bases from J; junction bases left unmatched: 6. Germline CDR1 LNHDA, CDR2 SQIVND (reference sequence). The CDR3 DNA follows: TGTGCCAGTAGTATCTCTAAGGGGGCCGAGACCCAGTACTTC. Protein sequence: CASSISKGAETQYF.

This clone was counted only a few times. The chain links TRBV6-6 to TRBJ2-1; 8 bases are a match to TRBD2. Germline-derived CDR1 and CDR2 are MNHNY and SVGAGI (reference sequence). Trimming took 2 bases from V and 8 from J; bases not matched to a gene: 8. This CDR3 region has 15 residues. The CDR3 loop reads CASSYPQGAGDEQFF. CDR3 coding DNA: TGTGCCAGCAGTTACCCCCAAGGAGCGGGGGATGAGCAGTTCTTC.

This sequence joins TRBV7-2 and TRBJ2-5; possibly TRBD2 for D (5 bases). Trimming left V 1 base short and J 5 bases short, with 11 bases between. This CDR3 contains 14 residues. Germline V gene lookup returns CDR1 SGHTA and CDR2 FQGNSA. In nucleotides, the CDR3 is TGTGCCAGCAGCTTAGGGTACGGCGGGGAGACCCAGTACTTC. Translating gives CASSLGYGGETQYF. Together with reference TRBV7-2 and TRBJ2-5, the CDR3 gives the full variable domain: GAGVSQSPSNKVTEKGKDVELRCDPISGHTALYWYRQSLGQGLEFLIYFQGNSAPDKSGLPSDRFSAERTGGSVSTLTIQRTQQEDSAVYLCASSLGYGGETQYFGPGTRLLVL.

This chain links TRBV10-3 with TRBJ1-5; TRBD1 matches 10 bases. The CDR3 contains 15 residues. Germline-derived CDR1 and CDR2 are ENHRY and SYGVKD. The V segment lost 8 bases and the J segment 1 base; nucleotides outside the gene matches: 5. In DNA form, the CDR3 reads TGTGCCATCGGAGGGACAGGGGAAAGCAATCAGCCCCAGCATTTT. Amino acids: CAIGGTGESNQPQHF.

This chain uses TRBV3-1 (or the pseudogene TRBV3-2) with TRBJ1-5; D remains unclear. The germline V gene encodes CDR1 LGHDT and CDR2 YNNKEL (reference sequence). Between the trimmed V and J ends, which lost 0 bases and 4 bases, there was a span of 10 bases. The CDR3 runs 15 residues. CDR3 amino acids: CASSQDTQPNQPQHF. In nucleotides, the CDR3 is TGTGCCAGCAGCCAAGATACACAGCCGAATCAGCCCCAGCATTTT.

The V and J genes are TRBV24-1 and TRBJ1-3; possibly TRBD1 for D (5 bases). The germline CDR1 and CDR2 sequences are KGHDR and SFDVKD. V gave up 5 bases and J gave up 0 bases, with 19 bases separating them. This CDR3 spans 18 amino acids. The CDR3 nucleotides read TGTGCCACCAGTGCTCCGACAGACCAAAATGACTCTGGAAACACCATATATTTT. Its translation: CATSAPTDQNDSGNTIYF.

V is TRBV10-3 and J is TRBJ1-1; the D is unclear. There are 13 residues in the CDR3. Trimming removed 10 bases at V and 1 base at J, with 13 bases between. Germline lookup yields CDR1 ENHRY and CDR2 SYGVKD. The CDR3 loop reads CATNDTPNTEAFF. As DNA, the CDR3 is TGTGCCACCAACGACACTCCGAACACTGAAGCTTTCTTT.

The table lists this clone with a few counts. The chain has TRBV5-4 and TRBJ1-2; weak D call: TRBD1 (6 bases). The CDR3 spans 15 residues. Trimming cost V 4 bases and J 7 bases, with 20 bases left between them. CDR1 SGHNT and CDR2 YYREEE come from the germline V gene (reference sequence). The chain's CDR3 is CASSPALGRGLGYTF. The CDR3 DNA sequence: TGTGCCAGCAGCCCGGCTTTGGGCAGGGGCCTTGGCTACACCTTC.

V and J are TRBV9 and TRBJ2-1, with D tentatively TRBD2 (6 bases). CDR1 and CDR2 from the germline V gene are SGDLS and YYNGEE. The ends were cut back, 4 bases at V and 1 base at J, with 12 bases in the middle. This CDR3 has 15 residues. CDR3 DNA: TGTGCCAGCAGCACCACGGGACTTTCCTACAATGAGCAGTTCTTC. Translated: CASSTTGLSYNEQFF.

The chain carries TRBV4-1 and TRBJ2-5; 11 bases agree with TRBD1. V shed 3 bases, J shed 5 bases, and the junction held 8 bases outside the gene matches. The CDR3 sequence is 16 residues long. The germline V gene encodes CDR1 MGHRA and CDR2 YSYEKL. This chain's CDR3 is CASSQGGQGGGETQYF. CDR3 nucleotides: TGCGCCAGCAGCCAGGGGGGACAGGGGGGAGGTGAGACCCAGTACTTC.